What follows is one T cell receptor beta chain and its context. Its antigen remains unknown. After constant-region reverse-primer amplification, full-length variable regions underwent semi-nested PCR with Nested Universal Primer A. MiXCR, applied by TCRdb to the 5' RACE reads, yields one record per CDR3 protein. The table lists roughly 60,000 distinct CDR3 sequences, approximately 27% of them singletons. Trimming pared 2 bases from V and 7 bases from J, leaving 6 bases between. Germline-derived CDR1 and CDR2 are MNHNY and SVGAGI (reference sequence). The CDR3 is 12 amino acids. Treg sorting used a CD4+CD25+CD127-/low gate. Points from the study as a whole: In terms of TCR gene usage, tumor memory CD4+ T cells clustered together with blood and lymph node memory CD4+ cells, as well as with lymph node naive CD4+ cells.

The chain couples TRBV6-6 to TRBJ2-1; no firm D call. Sequenced input: tumor-infiltrating Tregs sorted from the breast tumor. The sequence was obtained from a female donor with breast cancer. The CDR3 sequence is CASSYEGNEQFF. The CDR3 nucleotides read TGTGCCAGCAGTTACGAAGGGAATGAGCAGTTCTTC.